What follows are 8 T cell receptor beta chains derived from one specimen sequenced in a study of cytomegalovirus exposure and HLA in healthy donors. Vbeta (60) and Jbeta (13) primers were used in the PCR. TCRdb's table, derived via immunoSEQ multiplex PCR, lists solely in-frame clones and lacks some. The repertoire consists of about 210,000 clones, with 82% occurring once and the leading ten covering roughly 6%. Material for sequencing was PBMCs. Receptors originate from a middle-aged man in good health and CMV-seropositive.

This chain connects TRBV7-6 to TRBJ2-2; TRBD2 aligns across 7 bases. V gave up 10 bases and J gave up 4 bases; unmatched junction bases: 9. This CDR3 contains 14 residues. CDR1 is SGHVS, CDR2 FNYEAQ, per germline. The CDR3: CATSGGSFTGELFF. DNA of the CDR3: TGTGCCACCTCTGGCGGGAGCTTCACCGGGGAGCTGTTTTTT. The full variable domain, its missing parts supplied by reference TRBV7-6 and TRBJ2-2, is GAGVSQSPRYKVTKRGQDVALRCDPISGHVSLYWYRQALGQGPEFLTYFNYEAQQDKSGLPNDRFSAERPEGSISTLTIQRTEQRDSAMYRCATSGGSFTGELFFGEGSRLTVL.

V and J are TRBV27 and TRBJ2-6; D is unclear. The V and J ends lost 5 bases and 0 bases respectively, with 14 bases between them. The germline V gene has CDR1 MNHEY and CDR2 SMNVEV (reference sequence). This CDR3 is 17 amino acids long. CDR3 coding DNA: TGTGCCAGCAGTCCACCGGCGGCTGGCTCTGGGGCCAACGTCCTGACTTTC. As protein: CASSPPAAGSGANVLTF.

This clone was seen a handful of times. The chain recombines TRBV27 with TRBJ1-1; D is perhaps TRBD1 (5 bases). CDR1 and CDR2 (germline): MNHEY, SMNVEV (reference sequence). The CDR3 is made up of 15 amino acids. The V end lost 5 bases, the J end lost 0 bases, and 13 bases lay between the germline ends. CDR3 sequence: CASSPTTVMNTEAFF. CDR3 in DNA: TGTGCCAGCAGTCCCACGACAGTCATGAACACTGAAGCTTTCTTT.

The chain joins TRBV4-1 to TRBJ1-5, with 9 bases aligning to TRBD1. Germline V gene sequence: CDR1 MGHRA, CDR2 YSYEKL. The CDR3 runs to 15 residues. J was trimmed by 6 bases and V by 4 bases; bases with no gene match: 7. The chain's CDR3 is CASSLGTGHSQPQHF. CDR3 nucleotide sequence: TGCGCCAGCAGCCTAGGGACAGGGCATAGTCAGCCCCAGCATTTT.

The V call is TRBV29-1, the J call TRBJ2-1, with TRBD2 identical over 8 bases. V lost 0 bases to trimming and J lost 8 bases; unmatched junction nucleotides: 0. CDR1 SQVTM and CDR2 ANQGSEA come from the germline V gene. The CDR3 length is 12 residues. The CDR3 loop reads CSVEDGRDEQFF. The DNA for the CDR3 is TGCAGCGTTGAAGACGGGAGGGATGAGCAGTTCTTC.

The chain carries TRBV7-9 and TRBJ1-4; possibly TRBD1 for D (6 bases). CDR1 is SEHNR and CDR2 is FQNEAQ in the germline V gene (reference sequence). This CDR3 region has 16 residues. Trimming took off 3 bases at V and 3 bases at J, with 14 bases between the two ends. CDR3 sequence reads: CASSLYQGMPNEKLFF. CDR3 sequence (DNA): TGTGCCAGCAGCTTGTACCAGGGGATGCCTAATGAAAAACTGTTTTTT.

Here the CDR3 DNA reads TGTGCCAGTACTTTAGCGGGAGCGGCTTACAATGAGCAGTTCTTC. Translation: CASTLAGAAYNEQFF. This chain connects TRBV2 to TRBJ2-1, with TRBD2 matching over 9 bases. The CDR3 totals 15 residues. Germline V gene sequence: CDR1 SNHLY, CDR2 FYNNEI. The J segment lost 4 bases and the V segment lost 9 bases, leaving 10 bases of the junction unmatched. Complete variable domain (other parts from reference TRBV2 and TRBJ2-1): EPEVTQTPSHQVTQMGQEVILRCVPISNHLYFYWYRQILGQKVEFLVSFYNNEISEKSEIFDDQFSVERPDGSNFTLKIRSTKLEDSAMYFCASTLAGAAYNEQFFGPGTRLTVL.

The sample holds a few counts of this clone. The V gene is TRBV28, the J gene TRBJ1-1, with 9 bases identical to TRBD1. J lost 4 bases, V lost 5 bases, and 8 bases had no gene match. CDR1 and CDR2 (germline): MDHEN, SYDVKM. The CDR3 loop spans 15 amino acids. This chain's CDR3 is CASSPHRGLGTEAFF. The CDR3 DNA is TGTGCCAGCAGTCCACACAGGGGGCTGGGCACTGAAGCTTTCTTT.